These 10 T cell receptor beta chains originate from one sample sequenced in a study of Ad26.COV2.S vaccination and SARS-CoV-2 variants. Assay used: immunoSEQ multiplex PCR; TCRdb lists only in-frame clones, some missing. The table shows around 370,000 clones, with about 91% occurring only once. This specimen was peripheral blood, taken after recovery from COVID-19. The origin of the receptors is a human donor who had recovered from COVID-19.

Written as DNA, the CDR3 is TGTGCAGTGACTCCCGGGACAGGTCTCAATCAGCCCCAGCATTTT. As protein: CAVTPGTGLNQPQHF. The rearrangement uses TRBV27 and TRBJ1-5, with TRBD1 matching over 8 bases. The CDR3 is made up of 15 amino acids. Germline CDR1 is MNHEY and CDR2 is SMNVEV (reference sequence).

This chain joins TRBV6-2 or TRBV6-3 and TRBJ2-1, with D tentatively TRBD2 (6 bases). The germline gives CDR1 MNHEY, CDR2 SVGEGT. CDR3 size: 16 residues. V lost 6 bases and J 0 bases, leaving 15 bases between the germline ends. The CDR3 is CASSFTTRNSYNEQFF. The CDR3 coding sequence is TGTGCCAGCAGCTTCACGACTAGAAACTCCTACAATGAGCAGTTCTTC.

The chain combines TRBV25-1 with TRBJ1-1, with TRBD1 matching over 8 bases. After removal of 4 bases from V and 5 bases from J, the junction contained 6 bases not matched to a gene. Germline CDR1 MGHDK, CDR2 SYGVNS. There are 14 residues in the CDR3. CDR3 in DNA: TGTGCCAGCAGTGTCAGACAGGGGTCAACTGAAGCTTTCTTT. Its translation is CASSVRQGSTEAFF.

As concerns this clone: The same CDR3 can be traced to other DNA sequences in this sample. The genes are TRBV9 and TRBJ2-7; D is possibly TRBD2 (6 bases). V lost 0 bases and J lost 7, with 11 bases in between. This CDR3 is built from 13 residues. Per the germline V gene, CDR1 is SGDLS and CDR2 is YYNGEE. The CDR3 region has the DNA TGTGCCAGCAGCGTAGGGGGCGGAGGGGAGCAGTACTTC. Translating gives CASSVGGGGEQYF.

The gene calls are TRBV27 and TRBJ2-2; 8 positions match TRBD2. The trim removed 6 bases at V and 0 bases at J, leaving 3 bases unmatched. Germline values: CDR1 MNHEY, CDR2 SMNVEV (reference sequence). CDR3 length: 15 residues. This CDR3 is CASRTGGANTGELFF. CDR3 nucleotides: TGTGCCAGCAGAACGGGGGGGGCGAACACCGGGGAGCTGTTTTTT.

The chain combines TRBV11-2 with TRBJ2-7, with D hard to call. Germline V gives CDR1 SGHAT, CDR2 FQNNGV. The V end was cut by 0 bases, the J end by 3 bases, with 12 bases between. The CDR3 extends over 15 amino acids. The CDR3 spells CASSLDEAGNYEQYF. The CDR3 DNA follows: TGTGCCAGCAGCTTAGATGAGGCAGGTAACTACGAGCAGTACTTC.

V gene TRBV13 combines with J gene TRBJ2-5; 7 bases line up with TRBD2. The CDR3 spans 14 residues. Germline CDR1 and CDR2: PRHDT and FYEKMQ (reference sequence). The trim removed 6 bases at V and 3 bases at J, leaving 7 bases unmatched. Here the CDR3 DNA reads TGTGCCAGCAGTCGTGGGACTACTAAAGAGACCCAGTACTTC. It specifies CASSRGTTKETQYF.

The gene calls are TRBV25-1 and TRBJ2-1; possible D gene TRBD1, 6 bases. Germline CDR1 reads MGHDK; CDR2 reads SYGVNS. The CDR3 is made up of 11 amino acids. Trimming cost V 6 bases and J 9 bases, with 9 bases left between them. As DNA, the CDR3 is TGTGCCAGCAGCCGAGGGGGTGAGCAGTTCTTC. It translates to CASSRGGEQFF.

CDR3 coding DNA: TGTGCCAGCAGCTTTGGGGGATTCAATCAGCCCCAGCATTTT. The encoded protein is CASSFGGFNQPQHF. The chain couples TRBV9 to TRBJ1-5, with D perhaps matching TRBD1 (5 bases). CDR1 and CDR2 from the germline V gene are SGDLS and YYNGEE. Trimming took off 4 bases at V and 3 bases at J, with 11 bases between the two ends. The CDR3 sequence is 14 residues long.

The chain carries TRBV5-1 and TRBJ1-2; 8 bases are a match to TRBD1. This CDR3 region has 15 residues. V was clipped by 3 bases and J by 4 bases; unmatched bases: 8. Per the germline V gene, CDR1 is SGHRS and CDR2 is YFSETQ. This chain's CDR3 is CASSSEGQAGYGYTF. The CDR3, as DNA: TGCGCCAGCAGCTCGGAGGGACAGGCGGGCTATGGCTACACCTTC.